This T cell receptor beta chain was sequenced during a study of OX40 agonist ivuxolimab in advanced cancers. About the research overall: The study reported partial responses in three patients: one hepatocellular carcinoma, two cutaneous melanoma. Regarding the study as a whole: In the 0.1 to 3.0 mg/kg range, CD4+ and CD8+ blood T cells had expanded clonally by week 6.

As regards this clone: Its cognate antigen is unknown.

The CDR3 spans 13 residues. From germline, CDR1 is MNHEY and CDR2 SMNVEV (reference sequence). With V trimmed by 10 bases and J by 5 bases, 11 bases remained unmatched. TCRdb's table, derived via immunoSEQ multiplex PCR, lists solely in-frame clones and lacks some. The table lists under 100,000 clones, roughly 89% of them singletons. The source material was CD4+ or CD8+ T cells sorted from blood, sampled in a trial of the OX40 agonist ivuxolimab. This receptor was taken from an adult with an advanced solid tumor such as melanoma, head and neck, liver or kidney cancer. This chain connects TRBV27 to TRBJ2-7, with 7 bases aligning to TRBD1. CDR3 region: CATSEAGGHEQYF. In DNA form, the CDR3 reads TGTGCCACCAGCGAGGCAGGGGGTCACGAGCAGTACTTC.